Listed below are T cell receptor beta chains from one sample, sequenced in a study of blood T cell repertoires in COVID-19. The method was immunoSEQ multiplex PCR; TCRdb's version includes in-frame clones alone and lacks a portion of them. The data show roughly 350,000 clones, with 85% seen just once and 3% to 4% held by the top ten. Sequenced sample: peripheral blood. The receptors were gathered from a woman aged 18-35 years with acute or convalescent COVID-19. Both conserved end residues are part of each CDR3. A D gene is named only where the DNA matches it firmly. The listing skips clone size in some rows; elsewhere it reads once, few, many or a size class.

V gene	D gene	clone size	J gene	CDR3 DNA	CDR3 protein
TRBV3-1/TRBV3-2	.	.	TRBJ1-5	TGTGCCAGCAGCCCTGGGAGGACGGGCAATCAGCCCCAGCATTTT	CASSPGRTGNQPQHF
TRBV6-1	TRBD1	.	TRBJ1-2	TGTGCCAGCAGTGAAATGCCCGGGACAGGGGGCGAAGGCTACACCTTC	CASSEMPGTGGEGYTF
TRBV6-5	.	.	TRBJ1-1	TGTGCCAGCAGTTCAAAAACAGGGCCGATTCGCGAAGCTTTCTTT	CASSSKTGPIREAFF
TRBV6-1	.	.	TRBJ1-1	TGTGCCAGCCTCGGGACTCAAGATATCGGGGGTGAAGCTTTCTTT	CASLGTQDIGGEAFF
TRBV7-9	TRBD2	.	TRBJ2-1	TGTGCCAGCAGTCCCCGACTAGCGGGAGATGGTGAGCAGTTCTTC	CASSPRLAGDGEQFF
TRBV19	.	.	TRBJ1-1	TGTGCCAGCGCCGGTTGGGGGGGAACTGAAGCTTTCTTT	CASAGWGGTEAFF
TRBV28	TRBD1	.	TRBJ2-5	TGTGCCAGCTATGACAGGGACCAAGAGACCCAGTACTTC	CASYDRDQETQYF
TRBV19	.	.	TRBJ1-5	TGTGCCAGCAGAGGGGGAGGCAATCAGCCCCAGCATTTT	CASRGGGNQPQHF
TRBV6-5	TRBD1	.	TRBJ1-6	TGTGCCAGCAGTTACTGGGACAGATATTCACCCCTCCACTTT	CASSYWDRYSPLHF
TRBV5-4	.	.	TRBJ2-7	TGTGCCAGCAGCTCGGCGGAAAATACCAACGAGCAGTACTTC	CASSSAENTNEQYF
TRBV7-8	TRBD1	.	TRBJ1-2	TGTGCCAGCAGCTTAGAGACAGGGGGCTATGGCTACACCTTC	CASSLETGGYGYTF
TRBV28	.	.	TRBJ2-2	TGTGCCAGCAGCTGGGTGAGACGGGACACCGGGGAGCTGTTTTTT	CASSWVRRDTGELFF
TRBV4-1	.	once	TRBJ1-2	TGCGCCAGCAGCCCCTCGGTCGGGGGCTACACCTTC	CASSPSVGGYTF
TRBV5-1	.	.	TRBJ2-7	TGCGCCAGCAGCTTGGGGGGCTCCGCTGCCTACGAGCAGTACTTC	CASSLGGSAAYEQYF
TRBV7-2	TRBD1	.	TRBJ1-2	TGTGCCAGCAGCTCCGACAGGGATCGTGGCTACACCTTC	CASSSDRDRGYTF
TRBV28	.	.	TRBJ1-1	TGTGCCAGCACTTTGAGAAACACTGAAGCTTTCTTT	CASTLRNTEAFF
TRBV9	TRBD1	.	TRBJ1-1	TGTGCCAGCAGCGCATCCCGGGTCGACAGGGGGGACACTGAAGCTTTCTTT	CASSASRVDRGDTEAFF
TRBV9	TRBD1	.	TRBJ2-1	TGTGCCAGCAGCGATAATCCGGGACAGGGTAGAAATGAGCAGTTCTTC	CASSDNPGQGRNEQFF
TRBV7-9	TRBD2	.	TRBJ2-7	TGTGCCAGCAGCCCAGGACTAGAGGGATTGTCCTACGAGCAGTACTTC	CASSPGLEGLSYEQYF
TRBV21-1	.	once	TRBJ1-6	TGTGCCAGCCCCAGGACAGGGGTTTCGGCAAGTTCACCCCTCCACTTT	CASPRTGVSASSPLHF
TRBV18	TRBD1	.	TRBJ1-6	TGTGCCAGCTCATCAGGGGGGAATTCACCCCTCCACTTT	CASSSGGNSPLHF
TRBV29-1	TRBD1	.	TRBJ1-1	TGCAGCGCCATACCTAGGACAGGGGACACTGAAGCTTTCTTT	CSAIPRTGDTEAFF
TRBV29-1	TRBD1	.	TRBJ2-2	TGCAGCGTTTCTACGCCGGGACAGGGTAGCACCGGGGAGCTGTTTTTT	CSVSTPGQGSTGELFF
TRBV5-1	.	once	TRBJ1-4	TGCGCCAGCACCAGAGACCAGGGTAGGGGTGAAAAACTGTTTTTT	CASTRDQGRGEKLFF
TRBV6-5	.	.	TRBJ1-1	TGTGCCAGCAGTTACAAACCACAGGGGAACACTGAAGCTTTCTTT	CASSYKPQGNTEAFF
TRBV30	.	once	TRBJ1-1	TGTGCCTGGACGGGAGGGAGGCTTTTTGGTATGAACACTGAAGCTTTCTTT	CAWTGGRLFGMNTEAFF
TRBV4-2	.	.	TRBJ2-7	TGTGCCAGCAGCCAAGGGACAGACGAGCAGTACTTC	CASSQGTDEQYF
TRBV5-5	.	.	TRBJ1-5	TGTGCCAGCAGCCGCGATACAGGTAGCAATCAGCCCCAGCATTTT	CASSRDTGSNQPQHF
TRBV10-3	TRBD1	.	TRBJ2-6	TGTGCCATCGGACAGGGTACTTCCTCTGGGGCCAACGTCCTGACTTTC	CAIGQGTSSGANVLTF
TRBV27	TRBD2	.	TRBJ2-1	TGTGCCAGCAGTTTATTGAGCGGGAGCTCCTACAATGAGCAGTTCTTC	CASSLLSGSSYNEQFF